These 22 T cell receptor beta chains originate from one sample sequenced in a study of blood T cell repertoires in COVID-19. Sequencing was performed with immunoSEQ multiplex PCR; in TCRdb, only in-frame clones are kept and a portion is missing. In the table there are about 150,000 clones, about four fifths of which are singletons. The specimen sequenced was peripheral blood. The receptors stem from a man in his 70s who had recovered from COVID-19.

The V and J genes are TRBV5-6 and TRBJ2-3, with 11 nucleotides matching TRBD2. This CDR3 spans 16 amino acids. Trimming cost V 4 bases and J 2 bases; bases outside gene matches: 6. Germline V lookup: CDR1 SGHDT, CDR2 YYEEEE. CDR3 in amino acids: CASSVRLAGTTDTQYF. The DNA of the CDR3 is TGTGCCAGCAGCGTCCGACTAGCGGGGACCACAGATACGCAGTATTTT.

A single count supports this clone. CDR3 protein: CASSLGGGSYEQYF. CDR3 coding DNA: TGTGCCAGCAGCTTGGGGGGAGGGAGCTACGAGCAGTACTTC. J is TRBJ2-7 and V is TRBV5-8, with 7 bases lining up with TRBD2. J gave up 3 bases and V 0 bases, and 3 bases lay outside the gene matches. Germline V gene data show CDR1 as SGHTS and CDR2 as YDEGEE. The CDR3 covers 14 residues.

This clone was observed a single time. The chain has TRBV12-3 or TRBV12-4 and TRBJ1-1; tentatively, D is TRBD1 (5 bases). This CDR3 contains 13 residues. With 6 bases removed from V and 4 bases from J, the gap between germline ends came to 12 bases. CDR3 coding DNA: TGTGCCAGCAGCCAACAGGTGAGCACTGAAGCTTTCTTT. Amino acid sequence: CASSQQVSTEAFF.

J is TRBJ1-1 and V is TRBV7-3, with TRBD1 matching 12 bases. The length of the CDR3 is 17 residues. The germline CDR1 and CDR2 sequences are SGHTA and FQGTGA. The V gene end was trimmed by 3 bases and the J gene end by 1 base; junction bases not matched to a gene: 6. This CDR3 is CASSFLGTGGRNTEAFF. CDR3 sequence (DNA): TGTGCCAGCAGCTTCTTAGGGACAGGGGGCAGGAACACTGAAGCTTTCTTT.

The V call is TRBV2, the J call TRBJ2-2, with 8 bases identical to TRBD1. Germline V gives CDR1 SNHLY, CDR2 FYNNEI. The ends lost 7 bases at V and 7 bases at J; junction bases unmatched: 8. The CDR3 loop spans 14 amino acids. The CDR3 reads CASKVAGGIGELFF. Written as DNA, the CDR3 is TGTGCCAGCAAGGTGGCAGGGGGCATCGGGGAGCTGTTTTTT.

The J gene is TRBJ2-7, the V gene TRBV27; the match to TRBD2 covers 7 bases. Germline CDR1 MNHEY, CDR2 SMNVEV (reference sequence). V lost 8 bases, J lost 4 bases, and 11 bases stayed unmatched. There are 14 residues in the CDR3. In DNA, the CDR3 is TGTGCCAGCGGGAGGGCTAGCGGATTTTACGAGCAGTACTTC. It translates to CASGRASGFYEQYF.

This rearrangement joins TRBV14 to TRBJ1-2; 9 positions match TRBD1. V was clipped by 7 bases and J by 8 bases; unmatched bases: 8. The CDR3 loop spans 13 amino acids. Germline CDR1 and CDR2: SGHDN and FVKESK. The CDR3 bases are TGTGCCAGCACTTCGGGACAGGGTAACGGCTACACCTTC. Translation gives CASTSGQGNGYTF.

The chain recombines TRBV6-1 with TRBJ2-1; 8 positions agree with TRBD2. There are 13 residues in the CDR3. With 4 bases clipped from V and 12 bases from J, the junction kept 8 bases outside the gene matches. Looked up from germline, CDR1 is MNHNS and CDR2 is SASEGT. The chain's CDR3 is CASSVAGREGQFF. The CDR3 DNA sequence: TGTGCCAGCAGTGTAGCGGGTCGGGAGGGGCAGTTCTTC.

CDR3: CASSPKEVRGMSYEQYF. As DNA, the CDR3 is TGTGCCAGCTCACCAAAGGAAGTCAGGGGAATGTCCTACGAGCAGTACTTC. The J gene is TRBJ2-7, the V gene TRBV18, with D possibly being TRBD1 (6 bases). CDR1 and CDR2 (germline): KGHSH, LQKENI. The CDR3 is 17 amino acids. V was clipped by 2 bases and J by 1 base, with 18 bases between them.

This clone was detected once. This chain uses TRBV6-4 with TRBJ1-2, with a weak D call TRBD1 (6 bases). Germline CDR1 reads MRHNA; CDR2 reads SNTAGT. This CDR3 is 13 amino acids long. V lost 7 bases to trimming and J lost 10 bases, with 19 bases between them. The CDR3 sequence is CASKSGDYSTYTF. CDR3 sequence (DNA): TGTGCCAGCAAATCAGGGGACTATTCGACCTACACCTTC.

V and J are TRBV29-1 and TRBJ2-1; the match to TRBD2 covers 8 bases. Germline V CDR1 and CDR2: SQVTM, ANQGSEA. The CDR3 runs 14 residues. V gave up 1 base and J gave up 4 bases; unmatched junction bases: 3. The CDR3 sequence: CSVEGTSHYNEQFF. The DNA for the CDR3 is TGCAGCGTTGAAGGGACTAGCCATTACAATGAGCAGTTCTTC.

This clone was picked up a small number of times. This CDR3 is also generated by other DNA sequences in the sample. V gene TRBV10-2 combines with J gene TRBJ2-1; TRBD2 matches at 12 bases. Trimming took 6 bases from V and 7 from J; bases not matched to a gene: 4. CDR3 size: 14 residues. Germline CDR1 is WSHSY and CDR2 is SAAADI. CDR3 loop: CASSVGLAGNEQFF. DNA for the CDR3: TGCGCCAGCAGCGTTGGACTAGCGGGAAATGAGCAGTTCTTC.

The chain has TRBV18 and TRBJ1-6; 11 nucleotides agree with TRBD1. After removal of 2 bases from V and 8 bases from J, the junction contained 2 bases not matched to a gene. This CDR3 has 15 amino acids. Looked up from germline, CDR1 is KGHSH and CDR2 is LQKENI. CDR3 sequence reads: CASSPLGQGDSPLHF. CDR3 DNA sequence: TGTGCCAGCTCACCATTGGGACAGGGGGATTCACCCCTCCACTTT. Together with reference TRBV18 and TRBJ1-6, the CDR3 gives the full variable domain: NAGVMQNPRHLVRRRGQEARLRCSPMKGHSHVYWYRQLPEEGLKFMVYLQKENIIDESGMPKERFSAEFPKEGPSILRIQQVVRGDSAAYFCASSPLGQGDSPLHFGNGTRLTVT.

The CDR3 DNA reads TGTGCCAGCAGTCAAACCCTCAGAAACACCGGGACAGGGGGAGGCTACACCTTC. This codes for CASSQTLRNTGTGGGYTF. The chain carries TRBV27 and TRBJ1-2; 11 bases align to TRBD1. V lost 5 bases to trimming and J lost 8 bases; unmatched junction nucleotides: 19. This CDR3 has 18 residues. Germline CDR1 and CDR2: MNHEY and SMNVEV (reference sequence).

The chain joins TRBV4-1 to TRBJ2-3, with D unresolved. This CDR3 is built from 17 residues. Germline V lookup: CDR1 MGHRA, CDR2 YSYEKL. V shed 4 bases and J shed 4 bases, with 21 bases lying between them. CDR3: CASSLSADFSPPDTQYF. CDR3 DNA sequence: TGCGCCAGCAGCCTCTCCGCTGACTTCTCACCCCCAGATACGCAGTATTTT.

This rearrangement joins TRBV5-1 to TRBJ2-5, with TRBD2 matching over 8 bases. The trim removed 4 bases at V and 3 bases at J, leaving 2 bases unmatched. Germline V gene lookup returns CDR1 SGHRS and CDR2 YFSETQ. The CDR3 covers 13 residues. CDR3 in amino acids: CASSTGLEETQYF. The CDR3 bases are TGCGCCAGCAGCACGGGACTAGAAGAGACCCAGTACTTC. The complete variable domain, with remaining parts taken from reference TRBV5-1 and TRBJ2-5, reads KAGVTQTPRYLIKTRGQQVTLSCSPISGHRSVSWYQQTPGQGLQFLFEYFSETQRNKGNFPGRFSGRQFSNSRSEMNVSTLELGDSALYLCASSTGLEETQYFGPGTRLLVL.

This chain links TRBV4-2 with TRBJ2-3, with 14 bases aligning to TRBD2. The CDR3 contains 16 residues. Germline CDR1 and CDR2: LGHNA and YNFKEQ. The junction had 7 bases not matched to a gene; V was cut back by 8 bases and J by 3 bases. CDR3 protein: CASRRGLAGVTDTQYF. The CDR3 coding sequence is TGTGCCAGCCGAAGGGGACTAGCGGGAGTGACAGATACGCAGTATTTT.

This chain joins TRBV3-1 (or the pseudogene TRBV3-2) and TRBJ2-1, with 14 positions matching TRBD2. Unmatched junction bases numbered 3, after V lost 1 base and J lost 10 bases. CDR1 and CDR2 (germline): LGHDT, YNNKEL (reference sequence). The CDR3 is made up of 15 amino acids. Here the CDR3 reads CASSQGLAGGPEQFF. In nucleotides, the CDR3 is TGTGCCAGCAGCCAAGGACTAGCGGGAGGGCCGGAGCAGTTCTTC.

The chain joins TRBV7-2 to TRBJ2-7, with 9 bases fitting TRBD2. This CDR3 has 16 amino acids. CDR1 and CDR2 from the germline V gene are SGHTA and FQGNSA. V lost 4 bases, J lost 4 bases, and 11 bases stayed unmatched. In DNA, the CDR3 is TGTGCCAGCAGCTCGACTCCCGGGACTAGCTATTACGAGCAGTACTTC. This encodes CASSSTPGTSYYEQYF.

The genes are TRBV11-2 and TRBJ2-3; a weak D match, TRBD2 (5 bases). Germline lookup yields CDR1 SGHAT and CDR2 FQNNGV. Trimming left V 0 bases short and J 5 bases short, with 18 bases between. This CDR3 is built from 17 residues. The CDR3 spells CASSLDPHGDVGDTQYF. The CDR3 DNA follows: TGTGCCAGCAGCTTAGACCCCCACGGGGATGTAGGAGATACGCAGTATTTT.

V gene TRBV14 combines with J gene TRBJ2-2, with D possibly matching TRBD1 (6 bases). CDR1 and CDR2 (germline): SGHDN, FVKESK. The CDR3 is 15 amino acids. V dropped 4 bases and J dropped 7 bases, with 16 bases sitting between them. The CDR3 sequence is CASSRRTDGNGELFF. The CDR3 DNA sequence: TGTGCCAGCAGCCGGAGGACAGACGGGAACGGGGAGCTGTTTTTT.

About this clone: One end of the junction fails to match germline, which may point to a read error. The chain is built from TRBV6-1 and TRBJ2-7, with TRBD1 identical over 9 bases. The CDR3 covers 16 residues. CDR1 is MNHNS and CDR2 is SASEGT in the germline V gene. In DNA form, the CDR3 reads TGTGCCAGCAGCGAAGCGTGGGGACAGGGAGCCTACGAGCAGTACTTC. This codes for CASSEAWGQGAYEQYF.